This T cell receptor beta chain appears in the sequencing data of a study of blood T cell repertoires in COVID-19. Study-wide background: The origin of the acute and convalescent COVID-19 samples was the United States, Italy and Spain.

Generated by immunoSEQ multiplex PCR, the TCRdb table keeps only in-frame clones and is missing some. The sample has about 670,000 clones, 80% to 90% seen once; the top ten hold 0.2% to 0.3%. Germline V gives CDR1 SNHLY, CDR2 FYNNEI. J lost 0 bases, V lost 8 bases, and 4 bases had no gene match. The length of the CDR3 is 14 residues. The source material was peripheral blood. The chain is built from TRBV2 and TRBJ1-3, with 7 bases lining up with TRBD1. The receptor comes from a woman under 30 with acute or convalescent COVID-19. DNA for the CDR3: TGTGCCAGCCCTCGGGACAGCTCTGGAAACACCATATATTTT. It encodes CASPRDSSGNTIYF.